The clone carrying this T cell receptor (beta chain) was seen a few times. The sample belongs to a study of blood T cells in healthy people across ages. V shed 4 bases and J shed 3 bases, with 19 bases lying between them. The CDR3 totals 16 residues. Germline lookup yields CDR1 DFQATT and CDR2 SNEGSKA (reference sequence). Isolation of PBMCs gave at least 6.5 million cells per sample. It was with a sample-barcoded 5' primer and a J-beta primer mix that a second PCR of roughly 6 to 12 cycles was run. Each CDR3 protein is one row after TCRdb ran MiXCR on the 5' RACE reads. The table shows over 600,000 distinct CDR3 sequences, with 35% to 60% occurring only once.

The TCR originated in an older man in good health. J is TRBJ1-5 and V is TRBV20-1, with a tentative D call TRBD1 (6 bases). Sequencing was done on a sample of blood. Written as DNA, the CDR3 is TGCAGTGCTACACTCGCTAGGGGGGGTATCAATCAGCCCCAGCATTTT. Its translation: CSATLARGGINQPQHF.